These 3 T cell receptor beta chains were all obtained from the same sample, sequenced in a study of blood T cell repertoires in COVID-19. Clones were sequenced by immunoSEQ multiplex PCR, and TCRdb holds only the in-frame ones, with some missing. The data show around 220,000 clones, with over 80% seen just once and 1.5% to 2% held by the top ten. What was sequenced was PBMCs or T cells enriched from blood (not recorded which). Receptors originate from a young woman who had recovered from COVID-19.

This clone was seen once. The chain links TRBV6-5 to TRBJ2-1, with 9 bases matching TRBD1. This CDR3 region has 15 residues. V trimming: 5 bases; J trimming: 10 bases; junction bases outside the gene matches: 12. Germline V gene sequence: CDR1 MNHEY, CDR2 SVGAGI. The CDR3 sequence: CASSQPGQGYWEQFF. CDR3 DNA sequence: TGTGCCAGCAGTCAGCCGGGACAGGGCTATTGGGAGCAGTTCTTC.

CDR3 sequence: CASTPRVRDGYTF. The CDR3, as DNA: TGTGCCAGCACTCCCAGGGTCAGGGATGGCTACACCTTC. This chain joins TRBV12-3 or TRBV12-4 and TRBJ1-2; perhaps TRBD1 as D (5 bases). The CDR3 covers 13 residues. Trimming took 7 bases from V and 6 from J, leaving 15 bases between them.

This chain joins TRBV14 and TRBJ1-3; no clear D gene. The germline V and J ends were trimmed by 1 base and 7 bases, with 8 bases remaining between them. Germline-derived CDR1 and CDR2 are SGHDN and FVKESK. The CDR3 has 13 residues. The chain's CDR3 is CASSQGQINTIYF. Written as DNA, the CDR3 is TGTGCCAGCAGCCAAGGGCAGATTAACACCATATATTTT.